These 30 T cell receptor beta chains were sequenced from one sample in a study of cytomegalovirus exposure and HLA in healthy donors. PCR involved 60 Vbeta and 13 Jbeta primers. TCRdb's table, derived via immunoSEQ multiplex PCR, lists solely in-frame clones and lacks some. The sample lists about 120,000 clones; roughly 70% were seen once. The sample was PBMCs. The source is a middle-aged woman in good health and CMV-seronegative.

The V gene is TRBV9, the J gene TRBJ1-1; the D gene is possibly TRBD1 (5 bases). V lost 2 bases to trimming and J lost 3 bases, with 8 bases between them. The CDR3 sequence is 13 residues long. Per germline, CDR1 SGDLS and CDR2 YYNGEE. The DNA for the CDR3 is TGTGCCAGCAGCGTGACAGTAGACACTGAAGCTTTCTTT. Its protein product is CASSVTVDTEAFF.

The chain carries TRBV5-8 and TRBJ1-5; possible D gene TRBD1, 5 bases. V gave up 0 bases and J gave up 7 bases, with 11 bases separating them. The CDR3 extends over 14 amino acids. The germline V gene has CDR1 SGHTS and CDR2 YDEGEE. This CDR3 reads CASSLGRGSQPQHF. CDR3 in DNA: TGTGCCAGCAGCTTGGGGAGGGGAAGCCAGCCCCAGCATTTT.

The chain has TRBV28 and TRBJ2-1, with D perhaps TRBD2 (5 bases). This CDR3 contains 14 residues. Trimming removed 8 bases from V and 7 bases from J, with 18 bases in between. Germline V gene lookup returns CDR1 MDHEN and CDR2 SYDVKM. CDR3 in amino acids: CASRTRSSSNEQFF. The CDR3 bases are TGTGCCAGCCGGACCCGGTCTAGCTCAAATGAGCAGTTCTTC.

This chain connects TRBV7-2 to TRBJ1-5; 7 nucleotides align to TRBD1. This CDR3 has 13 amino acids. The germline V gene has CDR1 SGHTA and CDR2 FQGNSA. The junction had 2 bases not matched to a gene; V was cut back by 5 bases and J by 4 bases. The CDR3 is CASSVQGNQPQHF. The CDR3 region has the DNA TGTGCCAGCAGCGTACAGGGGAATCAGCCCCAGCATTTT. Based on the CDR3 plus reference TRBV7-2 and TRBJ1-5, the full variable domain is GAGVSQSPSNKVTEKGKDVELRCDPISGHTALYWYRQSLGQGLEFLIYFQGNSAPDKSGLPSDRFSAERTGGSVSTLTIQRTQQEDSAVYLCASSVQGNQPQHFGDGTRLSIL.

J is TRBJ2-3 and V is TRBV7-2; D might be TRBD2 (7 bases). V was clipped by 4 bases and J by 4 bases, with 12 bases between them. The CDR3 is 14 amino acids. The V gene's germline CDR1 is SGHTA and CDR2 FQGNSA. CDR3 protein: CASSSAGAPDTQYF. The CDR3 nucleotides read TGTGCCAGCAGCTCGGCGGGGGCCCCAGATACGCAGTATTTT.

V gene TRBV5-1 combines with J gene TRBJ1-1; a possible D gene is TRBD1 (5 bases). The CDR3 loop spans 13 amino acids. Germline lookup yields CDR1 SGHRS and CDR2 YFSETQ. V lost 6 bases, J lost 4 bases, and 13 bases lay in between. The CDR3 region is CASNDPGGTEAFF. The CDR3, as DNA: TGCGCCAGCAACGACCCCGGGGGCACTGAAGCTTTCTTT. Drawing the rest from reference TRBV5-1 and TRBJ1-1, the complete variable domain is KAGVTQTPRYLIKTRGQQVTLSCSPISGHRSVSWYQQTPGQGLQFLFEYFSETQRNKGNFPGRFSGRQFSNSRSEMNVSTLELGDSALYLCASNDPGGTEAFFGQGTRLTVV.

This clone was seen a few times. This CDR3 is CASSQGGRNTYEQYF. CDR3 nucleotide sequence: TGTGCCAGCTCACAGGGGGGGCGGAATACCTACGAGCAGTACTTC. The genes are TRBV18 and TRBJ2-7, with D perhaps matching TRBD2 (7 bases). Trimming took off 4 bases at V and 2 bases at J, with 15 bases between the two ends. The V gene's germline CDR1 is KGHSH and CDR2 LQKENI. The CDR3 loop spans 15 amino acids.

This chain connects TRBV7-9 to TRBJ2-3; 11 bases are a match to TRBD1. V lost 5 bases, J lost 8 bases, and 9 bases stayed unmatched. CDR1 is SEHNR and CDR2 is FQNEAQ in the germline V gene (reference sequence). The CDR3 runs 15 residues. The DNA of the CDR3 is TGTGCCAGCAGCCTCGGACAGGGGGCTCCGGGTACGCAGTATTTT. It encodes CASSLGQGAPGTQYF.

This rearrangement joins TRBV28 to TRBJ1-4, with D perhaps matching TRBD1 (5 bases). The CDR3 is made up of 14 amino acids. Germline V gene sequence: CDR1 MDHEN, CDR2 SYDVKM. V lost 3 bases and J lost 10, with 15 bases in between. The CDR3 region is CASSFSGQGRKLFF. The CDR3 nucleotides are TGTGCCAGCAGTTTCTCCGGGCAGGGAAGAAAACTGTTTTTT.

The V and J genes are TRBV19 and TRBJ2-1; 8 bases are a match to TRBD2. CDR1 LNHDA and CDR2 SQIVND come from the germline V gene (reference sequence). J lost 1 base, V lost 8 bases, and 7 bases had no gene match. The CDR3 has 15 residues. CDR3 nucleotide sequence: TGTGCCAGTTCCCTTAGCGGGGTATCCTACAATGAGCAGTTCTTC. Amino acid sequence: CASSLSGVSYNEQFF.

The V gene is TRBV5-1, the J gene TRBJ2-7; the D gene is possibly TRBD2 (6 bases). Trimming stripped 4 bases from V and 2 bases from J, with 16 bases between. Looked up from germline, CDR1 is SGHRS and CDR2 is YFSETQ. The CDR3 length is 15 residues. CDR3 sequence (DNA): TGCGCCAGCAGCCCCACCGGGACTGGGACCTACGAGCAGTACTTC. Encoded protein: CASSPTGTGTYEQYF.

Notes on this clone: Other DNA variants within this sample encode the same CDR3. The rearrangement uses TRBV5-4 and TRBJ1-1, with TRBD1 matching over 7 bases. Germline assignment: CDR1 SGHNT and CDR2 YYREEE (reference sequence). With V trimmed by 0 bases and J by 5 bases, 1 base remained unmatched. The CDR3 totals 13 residues. The CDR3 is CASSLDRGTEAFF. The CDR3, as DNA: TGTGCCAGCAGCTTGGACAGGGGAACTGAAGCTTTCTTT.

V and J are TRBV7-2 and TRBJ1-1; D might be TRBD1 (5 bases). The germline V gene encodes CDR1 SGHTA and CDR2 FQGNSA. V dropped 5 bases and J dropped 8 bases, with 15 bases sitting between them. The CDR3 totals 13 residues. The CDR3 DNA follows: TGTGCCAGCAGCCCAAAGAGGCGGGGGGAAGCTTTCTTT. Translated: CASSPKRRGEAFF.

The rearrangement joins TRBV19 to TRBJ2-2; 9 nucleotides line up with TRBD1. In germline, CDR1 is LNHDA, CDR2 SQIVND (reference sequence). Unmatched junction bases numbered 4, after V lost 5 bases and J lost 3 bases. The CDR3 extends over 15 amino acids. The CDR3 is CASSPGTGYTGELFF. CDR3 bases: TGTGCCAGTAGTCCCGGGACAGGGTACACCGGGGAGCTGTTTTTT.

On this clone itself: Sequence at one end of the junction differs from germline and may be a read error. The gene calls are TRBV7-9 and TRBJ1-3, with a possible D match to TRBD1 (5 bases). This CDR3 comprises 15 residues. Germline V CDR1 and CDR2: SEHNR, FQNEAQ (reference sequence). CDR3 sequence: CASSFGGGHGNAIYF. CDR3 DNA sequence: TGTGCCAGCAGCTTCGGCGGGGGTCATGGAAACGCCATATATTTT.

This sequence joins TRBV11-3 and TRBJ2-3, with D possibly being TRBD1 (6 bases). There are 12 residues in the CDR3. Germline V gene sequence: CDR1 SGHNT, CDR2 YENEEA. V lost 5 bases and J 4 bases, leaving 7 bases between the germline ends. The CDR3: CASSGGSDTQYF. CDR3 DNA: TGTGCCAGCAGCGGGGGCTCAGATACGCAGTATTTT.

The chain links TRBV7-2 to TRBJ1-6; TRBD1 matches at 8 bases. The V gene end was trimmed by 3 bases and the J gene end by 6 bases; junction bases not matched to a gene: 7. CDR1 and CDR2 from the germline V gene are SGHTA and FQGNSA. This CDR3 has 16 amino acids. DNA of the CDR3: TGTGCCAGCAGCTTGGTCGGACAGGGTTTTAATTCACCCCTCCACTTT. Translating it yields CASSLVGQGFNSPLHF. Complete variable domain (other parts from reference TRBV7-2 and TRBJ1-6): GAGVSQSPSNKVTEKGKDVELRCDPISGHTALYWYRQSLGQGLEFLIYFQGNSAPDKSGLPSDRFSAERTGGSVSTLTIQRTQQEDSAVYLCASSLVGQGFNSPLHFGNGTRLTVT.

The chain carries TRBV7-3 and TRBJ2-3, with a tentative D call TRBD2 (6 bases). This CDR3 spans 16 amino acids. CDR1 is SGHTA, CDR2 FQGTGA, per germline. V gave up 5 bases and J gave up 0 bases, with 15 bases separating them. DNA for the CDR3: TGTGCCAGCAGCCCACAGAGGGGACTTAGCACAGATACGCAGTATTTT. This gives the protein CASSPQRGLSTDTQYF.

This sequence joins TRBV7-2 and TRBJ1-5; 10 nucleotides match TRBD1. J lost 7 bases, V lost 4 bases, and 7 bases had no gene match. Germline V gene data show CDR1 as SGHTA and CDR2 as FQGNSA. This CDR3 has 15 residues. CDR3 amino acids: CASSYQTGGVQPQHF. As DNA, the CDR3 is TGTGCCAGCAGCTATCAGACAGGGGGCGTCCAGCCCCAGCATTTT.

The CDR3, as DNA: TGTGCCAGCAGCTTAAGCGCCAAGGACACCATATATTTT. Amino acids: CASSLSAKDTIYF. The gene calls are TRBV11-3 and TRBJ1-3; D unresolved. Between the trimmed V and J ends, which lost 2 bases and 8 bases, there was a span of 10 bases. This CDR3 is built from 13 residues. The germline V gene has CDR1 SGHNT and CDR2 YENEEA. Full variable domain (missing parts from reference TRBV11-3 and TRBJ1-3): EAGVVQSPRYKIIEKKQPVAFWCNPISGHNTLYWYLQNLGQGPELLIRYENEEAVDDSQLPKDRFSAERLKGVDSTLKIQPAELGDSAVYLCASSLSAKDTIYFGEGSWLTVV.

This clone was picked up one time. A read error may produce the germline difference seen at one junction end. CDR3 coding DNA: TGTTCCAGCAGCTTAAATCGTTACGAGCAGTACTTC. Its protein is CSSSLNRYEQYF. V gene TRBV7-9 combines with J gene TRBJ2-7; D is uncertain. The CDR3 has 12 residues. Germline V gives CDR1 SEHNR, CDR2 FQNEAQ (reference sequence).

This sequence joins TRBV28 and TRBJ1-5; 11 positions agree with TRBD1. The CDR3 spans 16 residues. V lost 5 bases to trimming and J lost 11 bases; unmatched junction nucleotides: 14. Germline CDR1 MDHEN, CDR2 SYDVKM. The DNA for the CDR3 is TGTGCCAGCAGTGAGCGGACAGGGGGCGGCTTAATGACCCAGCATTTT. Protein product: CASSERTGGGLMTQHF.

Details on this clone: The sample contains more than one DNA sequence encoding this CDR3. Here the CDR3 DNA reads TGTGCCAGCGCTTCTCTGGCCGTCCAGGAGACCCAGTACTTC. It specifies CASASLAVQETQYF. The V gene is TRBV11-2, the J gene TRBJ2-5; D is uncertain. CDR3 length: 14 amino acids. V dropped 8 bases and J dropped 5 bases, with 18 bases sitting between them. The V gene's germline CDR1 is SGHAT and CDR2 FQNNGV. Variable domain in full (rest from reference TRBV11-2 and TRBJ2-5): EAGVAQSPRYKIIEKRQSVAFWCNPISGHATLYWYQQILGQGPKLLIQFQNNGVVDDSQLPKDRFSAERLKGVDSTLKIQPAKLEDSAVYLCASASLAVQETQYFGPGTRLLVL.

The DNA for the CDR3 is TGTGCCAGCAGCCGACAGGAGGATACTGAAGCTTTCTTT. Translating it yields CASSRQEDTEAFF. The chain couples TRBV7-2 to TRBJ1-1, with D possibly TRBD1 on 6 matching bases. Germline V CDR1 and CDR2: SGHTA, FQGNSA. The V and J ends lost 5 bases and 5 bases respectively, with 12 bases between them. The CDR3 covers 13 residues.

The chain combines TRBV5-5 with TRBJ1-2; possible D gene TRBD1, 6 bases. Germline CDR1 is SGHKS and CDR2 is YYEKEE (reference sequence). The CDR3 runs to 15 residues. V dropped 3 bases and J dropped 7 bases, with 19 bases sitting between them. The CDR3 loop reads CASSSQGTIYVGYTF. DNA of the CDR3: TGTGCCAGCAGCTCCCAAGGGACAATCTATGTTGGCTACACCTTC.

This chain connects TRBV15 to TRBJ2-7; 12 bases match TRBD1. After removal of 5 bases from V and 4 bases from J, the junction contained 3 bases not matched to a gene. Per the germline V gene, CDR1 is LNHNV and CDR2 is YYDKDF (reference sequence). The CDR3 is 14 amino acids. In DNA, the CDR3 is TGTGCCACCAGCTGGGACAGGGGGCCGTACGAGCAGTACTTC. Protein sequence: CATSWDRGPYEQYF.

The genes are TRBV5-1 and TRBJ2-3; D gene unclear. Trimming removed 0 bases at V and 1 base at J, with 9 bases between. Per the germline V gene, CDR1 is SGHRS and CDR2 is YFSETQ. CDR3 size: 15 residues. The CDR3 bases are TGCGCCAGCAGCTTGGCGAGGCTTCGCACAGATACGCAGTATTTT. Its protein is CASSLARLRTDTQYF.

The rearrangement links TRBV7-9 to TRBJ2-5, with D perhaps TRBD2 (6 bases). Germline V gives CDR1 SEHNR, CDR2 FQNEAQ (reference sequence). V was shortened by 5 bases and J by 5 bases, with 24 bases between the two germline ends. The CDR3 has 17 residues. CDR3 loop: CASSPRRTTDLGETQYF. CDR3 in DNA: TGTGCCAGCAGCCCCCGACGGACTACGGATCTGGGGGAGACCCAGTACTTC.

J is TRBJ2-5 and V is TRBV25-1; no clear D. This CDR3 spans 12 amino acids. CDR1 and CDR2 (germline): MGHDK, SYGVNS. Deletions cut 2 bases from V and 2 bases from J, with 3 bases between. The CDR3 bases are TGTGCCAGCAGTGAAGAGCAAGAGACCCAGTACTTC. Its translation is CASSEEQETQYF. The full variable domain, completed using reference TRBV25-1 and TRBJ2-5, is EADIYQTPRYLVIGTGKKITLECSQTMGHDKMYWYQQDPGMELHLIHYSYGVNSTEKGDLSSESTVSRIRTEHFPLTLESARPSHTSQYLCASSEEQETQYFGPGTRLLVL.

The V gene is TRBV27, the J gene TRBJ1-2; weak D call: TRBD1 (6 bases). V was cut by 4 bases and J by 5 bases, with 8 bases left in between. Germline loops: CDR1 MNHEY, CDR2 SMNVEV (reference sequence). The CDR3 is 12 residues long. CDR3 sequence (DNA): TGTGCCAGCAGTTCACAGGGTTATGGCTACACCTTC. As protein: CASSSQGYGYTF.